This T cell receptor (beta chain) derives from a study of pediatric ulcerative colitis. General study points: Repertoires came from total lymphocyte DNA, not specific subsets.

Notes on this clone: Its matching antigen is unknown.

Generated by immunoSEQ multiplex PCR, the TCRdb table keeps only in-frame clones and is missing some. The profile covers roughly 37,000 clones, with over 65% appearing a single time and roughly 25% taken by the ten largest. This CDR3 region has 17 residues. Material for sequencing was blood. The receptor was derived from a girl aged 10 to 17 with moderate ulcerative colitis. V usage is TRBV21-1 and J usage is TRBJ1-1. TRBV21-1 is noted as a pseudogene. In DNA form, the CDR3 reads TGTGCCAGCAGCAAAGCGCTTCCGCAAGTAATGAACACTGAAGCTTTCTTT. Translation: CASSKALPQVMNTEAFF.